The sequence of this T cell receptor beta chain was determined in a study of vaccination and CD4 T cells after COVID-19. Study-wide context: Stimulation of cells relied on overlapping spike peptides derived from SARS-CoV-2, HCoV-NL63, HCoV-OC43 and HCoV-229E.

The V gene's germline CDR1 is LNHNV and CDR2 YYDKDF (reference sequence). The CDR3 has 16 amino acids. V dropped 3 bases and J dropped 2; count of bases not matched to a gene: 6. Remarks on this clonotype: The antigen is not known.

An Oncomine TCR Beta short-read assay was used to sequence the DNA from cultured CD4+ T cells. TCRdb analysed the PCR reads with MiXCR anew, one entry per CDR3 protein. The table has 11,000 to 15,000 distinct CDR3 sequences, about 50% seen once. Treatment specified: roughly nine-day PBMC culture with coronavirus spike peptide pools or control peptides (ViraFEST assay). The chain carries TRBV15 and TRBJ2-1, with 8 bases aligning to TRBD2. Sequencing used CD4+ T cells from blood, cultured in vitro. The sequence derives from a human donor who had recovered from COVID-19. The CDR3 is CATSRDKGLAYNEQFF. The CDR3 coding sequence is TGTGCCACCAGCAGGGATAAGGGACTAGCCTACAATGAGCAGTTCTTC.